This passage covers 10 T cell receptor beta chains from one sample sequenced in a study of shared clonotypes between healthy human individuals (dated by TCRdb to about 2020). The protocol used for the library was the immunoSEQ multiplex PCR assay. The table comes from immuneACCESS by way of TCRdb, which keeps in-frame sequences with V and J called. Part of the clones is missing from these tables; in studies checked, under half for an unresolved V gene and the rest for unknown reasons. This sample has 560,000 or so clones in its table, and approximately 96% of those were observed once. About 0.12% of the sample is taken by the ten largest. CD8 naive samples were CD45RO-negative cells positively selected for CCR7, giving a CD45RA+CCR7+ population that excluded TemRA cells. The sequencing input was naive CD8+ T cells sorted from blood. This specimen's cell subset or site label, per the study, means: CD45RA+CCR7+. The receptor source for this set is a woman aged 25-40 years in good health.

This clone was detected once. The chain uses TRBV2 and TRBJ2-7; D unclear. V shed 3 bases and J shed 7 bases, with 7 bases lying between them. The CDR3 is 11 residues long. CDR1 and CDR2 from the germline V gene are SNHLY and FYNNEI. The CDR3 protein is CASSDSREQYF. CDR3 nucleotides: TGTGCCAGCAGTGATTCGAGGGAGCAGTACTTC.

The chain uses TRBV23-1 and TRBJ1-5; D call uncertain. TRBV23-1 qualifies as an ORF whose function is uncertain. This CDR3 has 14 amino acids. Trimming took off 7 bases at V and 4 bases at J, with 14 bases between the two ends. CDR3 in amino acids: CASMRDFGNQPQHF. CDR3 DNA sequence: TGCGCCAGCATGAGGGATTTCGGGAATCAGCCCCAGCATTTT.

This rearrangement joins TRBV5-4 to TRBJ2-3; tentatively, D is TRBD1 (6 bases). This CDR3 comprises 11 residues. Germline V gene data show CDR1 as SGHNT and CDR2 as YYREEE (reference sequence). The V and J ends lost 7 bases and 8 bases respectively, with 11 bases between them. The CDR3: CASGLGGTQYF. Here the CDR3 DNA reads TGTGCCAGCGGGCTAGGGGGTACGCAGTATTTT. Variable domain in full (rest from reference TRBV5-4 and TRBJ2-3): ETGVTQSPTHLIKTRGQQVTLRCSSQSGHNTVSWYQQALGQGPQFIFQYYREEENGRGNFPPRFSGLQFPNYSSELNVNALELDDSALYLCASGLGGTQYFGPGTRLTVL.

The rearrangement links TRBV7-9 to TRBJ2-4; 8 nucleotides match TRBD2. Per the germline V gene, CDR1 is SEHNR and CDR2 is FQNEAQ (reference sequence). The CDR3 runs 13 residues. V gave up 4 bases and J gave up 7 bases; unmatched junction bases: 3. The CDR3 sequence is CASSSPSGNIQYF. Written as DNA, the CDR3 is TGTGCCAGCAGCTCACCTAGCGGGAACATTCAGTACTTC.

The chain joins TRBV7-8 to TRBJ2-1, with 8 bases lining up with TRBD2. CDR3 length: 16 amino acids. After removal of 5 bases from V and 6 bases from J, the junction contained 12 bases not matched to a gene. CDR1 SGHVS and CDR2 FQNEAQ come from the germline V gene. The DNA of the CDR3 is TGTGCCAGCAGCGGGGGAGCGGGAGATTACTCCAATGAGCAGTTCTTC. Amino acids: CASSGGAGDYSNEQFF.

The genes are TRBV10-2 and TRBJ2-7; TRBD1 matches at 10 bases. The CDR3 totals 14 residues. V lost 4 bases, J lost 4 bases, and 4 bases stayed unmatched. The germline V gene has CDR1 WSHSY and CDR2 SAAADI. CDR3 protein: CASSGTGGRYEQYF. CDR3 coding DNA: TGCGCCAGCAGTGGGACAGGGGGGAGGTACGAGCAGTACTTC.

The genes are TRBV10-2 and TRBJ2-2; 10 bases are a match to TRBD2. Germline values: CDR1 WSHSY, CDR2 SAAADI. V shed 6 bases and J 2 bases; nucleotides not matched to a gene: 3. The CDR3 runs to 15 residues. The CDR3 sequence is CASSALAGNTGELFF. CDR3 bases: TGCGCCAGCAGCGCACTAGCGGGAAACACCGGGGAGCTGTTTTTT.

V usage is TRBV5-4 and J usage is TRBJ1-1; D is undetermined. This CDR3 has 12 amino acids. Germline-derived CDR1 and CDR2 are SGHNT and YYREEE (reference sequence). V shed 6 bases and J shed 3 bases, with 9 bases lying between them. CDR3 DNA: TGTGCCAGCATAGGTGGGGACACTGAAGCTTTCTTT. This codes for CASIGGDTEAFF.

The chain links TRBV9 to TRBJ1-5; 7 bases align to TRBD1. The V gene's germline CDR1 is SGDLS and CDR2 YYNGEE. V was pared by 0 bases and J by 7 bases, with 4 bases of the junction left unmatched. This CDR3 has 14 amino acids. The CDR3 loop is CASSVAAGGQPQHF. In DNA, the CDR3 is TGTGCCAGCAGCGTAGCGGCAGGGGGGCAGCCCCAGCATTTT.

V usage is TRBV5-4 and J usage is TRBJ2-1; 11 nucleotides align to TRBD2. CDR3 length: 15 residues. Per the germline V gene, CDR1 is SGHNT and CDR2 is YYREEE (reference sequence). Trimming cost V 0 bases and J 8 bases; bases outside gene matches: 4. CDR3 sequence (DNA): TGTGCCAGCAGCTTGGGACTAGCGGGAATTGATGAGCAGTTCTTC. This encodes CASSLGLAGIDEQFF.